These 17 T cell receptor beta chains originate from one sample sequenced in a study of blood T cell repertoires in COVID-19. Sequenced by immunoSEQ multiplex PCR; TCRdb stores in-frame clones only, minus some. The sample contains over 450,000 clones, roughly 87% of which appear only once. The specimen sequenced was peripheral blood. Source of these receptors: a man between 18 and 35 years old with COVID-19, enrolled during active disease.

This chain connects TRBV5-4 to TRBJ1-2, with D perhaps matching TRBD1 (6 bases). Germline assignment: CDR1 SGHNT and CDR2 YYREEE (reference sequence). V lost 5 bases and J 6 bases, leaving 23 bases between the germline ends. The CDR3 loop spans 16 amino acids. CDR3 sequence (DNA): TGTGCCAGCAGGCGCAGGGGAGGGAGGGTAGAGGATGGCTACACCTTC. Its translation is CASRRRGGRVEDGYTF.

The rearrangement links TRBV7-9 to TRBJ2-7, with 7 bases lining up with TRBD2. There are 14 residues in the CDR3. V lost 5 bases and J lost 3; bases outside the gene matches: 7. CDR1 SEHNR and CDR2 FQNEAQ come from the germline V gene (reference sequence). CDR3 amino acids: CASSLTAGSYEQYF. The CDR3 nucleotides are TGTGCCAGCAGCCTTACAGCGGGGAGCTACGAGCAGTACTTC.

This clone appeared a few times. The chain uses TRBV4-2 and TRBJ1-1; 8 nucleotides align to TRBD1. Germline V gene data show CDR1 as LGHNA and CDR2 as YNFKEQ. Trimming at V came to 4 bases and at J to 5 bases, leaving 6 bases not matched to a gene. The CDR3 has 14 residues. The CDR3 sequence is CASSLAGGRTEAFF. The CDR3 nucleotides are TGTGCCAGCAGCCTGGCAGGGGGCCGAACTGAAGCTTTCTTT.

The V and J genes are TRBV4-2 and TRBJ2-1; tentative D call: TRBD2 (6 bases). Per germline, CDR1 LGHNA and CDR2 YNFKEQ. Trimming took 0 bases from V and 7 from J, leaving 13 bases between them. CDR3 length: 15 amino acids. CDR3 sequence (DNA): TGTGCCAGCAGCCAAGATCAGGCGGGGAAGAATGAGCAGTTCTTC. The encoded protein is CASSQDQAGKNEQFF.

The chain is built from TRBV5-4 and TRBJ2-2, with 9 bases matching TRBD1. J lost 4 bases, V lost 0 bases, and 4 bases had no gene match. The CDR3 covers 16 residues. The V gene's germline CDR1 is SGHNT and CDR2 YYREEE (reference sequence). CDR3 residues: CASSLAQGASTGELFF. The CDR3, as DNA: TGTGCCAGCAGCTTGGCACAGGGGGCGAGCACCGGGGAGCTGTTTTTT.

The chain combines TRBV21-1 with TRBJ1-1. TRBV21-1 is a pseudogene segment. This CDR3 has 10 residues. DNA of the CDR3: TGTGCGGGGGAGGGACTTGAAGCTTTCTTT. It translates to CAGEGLEAFF.

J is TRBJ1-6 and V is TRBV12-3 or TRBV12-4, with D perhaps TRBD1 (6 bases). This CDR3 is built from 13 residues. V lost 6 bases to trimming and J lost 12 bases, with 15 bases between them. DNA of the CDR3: TGTGCCAGCAGATCCTTGGAAGGGGGACCCCTCCACTTT. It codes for CASRSLEGGPLHF.

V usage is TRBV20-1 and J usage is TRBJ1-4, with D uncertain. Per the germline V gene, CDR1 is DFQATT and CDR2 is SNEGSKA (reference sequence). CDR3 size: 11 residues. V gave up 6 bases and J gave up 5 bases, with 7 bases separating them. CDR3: CSAVSNEKLFF. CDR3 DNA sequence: TGCAGTGCCGTCTCGAATGAAAAACTGTTTTTT.

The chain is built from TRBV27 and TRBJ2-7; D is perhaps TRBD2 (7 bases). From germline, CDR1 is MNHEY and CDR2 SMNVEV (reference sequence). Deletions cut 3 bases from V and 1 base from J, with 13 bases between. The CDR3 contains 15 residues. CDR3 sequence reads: CASSFEGGGSYEQYF. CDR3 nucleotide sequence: TGTGCCAGCAGTTTCGAGGGAGGGGGTTCCTACGAGCAGTACTTC.

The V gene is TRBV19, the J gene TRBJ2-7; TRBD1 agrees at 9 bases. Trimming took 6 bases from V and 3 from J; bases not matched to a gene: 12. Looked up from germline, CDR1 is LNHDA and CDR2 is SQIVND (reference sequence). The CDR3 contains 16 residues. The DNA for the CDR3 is TGTGCCAGTAGCGCCGAAAGGACAGGGGTCTACTACGAGCAGTACTTC. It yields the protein CASSAERTGVYYEQYF.

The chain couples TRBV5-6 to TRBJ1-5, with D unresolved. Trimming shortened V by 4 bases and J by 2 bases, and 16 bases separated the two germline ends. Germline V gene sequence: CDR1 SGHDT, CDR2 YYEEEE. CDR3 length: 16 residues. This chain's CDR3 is CASSPAGGMGNQPQHF. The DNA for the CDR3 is TGTGCCAGCAGCCCGGCAGGCGGGATGGGCAATCAGCCCCAGCATTTT.

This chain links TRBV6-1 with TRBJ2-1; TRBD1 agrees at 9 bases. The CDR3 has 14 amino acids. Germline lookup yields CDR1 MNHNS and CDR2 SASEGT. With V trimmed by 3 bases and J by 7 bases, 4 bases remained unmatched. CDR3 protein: CASSDGQGRNEQFF. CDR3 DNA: TGTGCCAGCAGTGACGGACAGGGGAGGAATGAGCAGTTCTTC.

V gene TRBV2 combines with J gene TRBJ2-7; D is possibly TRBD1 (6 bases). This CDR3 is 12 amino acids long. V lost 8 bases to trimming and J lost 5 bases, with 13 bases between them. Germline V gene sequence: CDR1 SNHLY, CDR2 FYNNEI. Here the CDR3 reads CASQGSLDEQYF. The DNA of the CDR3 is TGTGCCAGCCAGGGGTCTCTGGACGAGCAGTACTTC.

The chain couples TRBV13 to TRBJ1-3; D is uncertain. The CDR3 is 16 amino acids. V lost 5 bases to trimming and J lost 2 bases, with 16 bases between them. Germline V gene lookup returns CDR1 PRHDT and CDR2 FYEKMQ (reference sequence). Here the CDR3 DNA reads TGTGCCAGCAGCACCGATCCCCCAGTTACTGGAAACACCATATATTTT. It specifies CASSTDPPVTGNTIYF.

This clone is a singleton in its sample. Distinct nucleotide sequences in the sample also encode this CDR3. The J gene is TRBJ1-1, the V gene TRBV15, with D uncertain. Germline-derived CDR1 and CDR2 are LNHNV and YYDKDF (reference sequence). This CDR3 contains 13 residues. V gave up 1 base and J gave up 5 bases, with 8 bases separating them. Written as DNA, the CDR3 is TGTGCCACCAGCAGAGCCGACGGGACTGAAGCTTTCTTT. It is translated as CATSRADGTEAFF. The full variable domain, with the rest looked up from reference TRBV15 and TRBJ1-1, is DAMVIQNPRYQVTQFGKPVTLSCSQTLNHNVMYWYQQKSSQAPKLLFHYYDKDFNNEADTPDNFQSRRPNTSFCFLDIRSPGLGDTAMYLCATSRADGTEAFFGQGTRLTVV.

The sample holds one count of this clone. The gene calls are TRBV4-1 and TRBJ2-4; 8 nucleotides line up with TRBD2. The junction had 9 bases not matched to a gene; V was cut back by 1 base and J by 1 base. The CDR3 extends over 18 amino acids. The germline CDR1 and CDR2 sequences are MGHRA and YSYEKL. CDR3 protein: CASSQVWLAGEAKNIQYF. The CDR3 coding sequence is TGCGCCAGCAGCCAAGTTTGGCTAGCGGGTGAGGCCAAAAACATTCAGTACTTC.

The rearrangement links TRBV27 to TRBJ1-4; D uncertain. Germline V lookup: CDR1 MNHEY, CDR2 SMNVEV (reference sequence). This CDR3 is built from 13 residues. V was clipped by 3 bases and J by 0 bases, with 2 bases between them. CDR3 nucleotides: TGTGCCAGCAGTTTCGCAACTAATGAAAAACTGTTTTTT. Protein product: CASSFATNEKLFF.